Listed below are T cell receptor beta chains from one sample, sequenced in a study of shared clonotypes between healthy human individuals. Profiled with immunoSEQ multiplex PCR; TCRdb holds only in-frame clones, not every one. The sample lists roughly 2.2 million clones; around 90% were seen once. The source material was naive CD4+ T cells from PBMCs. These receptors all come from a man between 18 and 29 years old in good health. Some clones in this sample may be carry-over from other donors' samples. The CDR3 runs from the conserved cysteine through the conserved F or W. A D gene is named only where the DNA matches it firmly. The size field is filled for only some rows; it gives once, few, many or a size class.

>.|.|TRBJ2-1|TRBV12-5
CASGHSLVSEQFF
TGTGCTAGTGGTCACTCCCTGGTATCTGAGCAGTTCTTC
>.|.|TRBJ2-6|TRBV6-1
CASSDKFSGANVLTF
TGTGCCAGCAGTGACAAGTTCTCTGGGGCCAACGTCCTGACTTTC
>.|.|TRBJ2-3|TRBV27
CASSLEDTDTQYF
TGTGCCAGCAGTTTAGAGGACACAGATACGCAGTATTTT
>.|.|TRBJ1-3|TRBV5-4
CASSNRERGGNTIYF
TGTGCCAGCTCCAACAGGGAGAGAGGAGGAAACACCATATATTTT
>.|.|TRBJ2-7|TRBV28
CASSSTSRVEQYF
TGTGCCAGCAGCTCTACTAGTAGGGTTGAGCAGTACTTC
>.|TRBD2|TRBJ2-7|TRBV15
CATSRAGAGVGEQYF
TGTGCCACCAGCAGAGCCGGAGCGGGAGTTGGCGAGCAGTACTTC
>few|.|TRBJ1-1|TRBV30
CAWSSAAYSEAFF
TGTGCCTGGAGTTCGGCGGCATATTCCGAAGCTTTCTTT
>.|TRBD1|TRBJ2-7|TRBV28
CASQRERQGSYEQYF
TGTGCCAGTCAGAGAGAGAGACAGGGTTCCTACGAGCAGTACTTC
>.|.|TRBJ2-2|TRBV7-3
CASSPAGGTGELFF
TGTGCCAGCAGCCCCGCCGGCGGCACCGGGGAGCTGTTTTTT
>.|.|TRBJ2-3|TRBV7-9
CASSHRPLDGTDTQYF
TGTGCCAGCAGCCACCGTCCTCTAGACGGCACAGATACGCAGTATTTT
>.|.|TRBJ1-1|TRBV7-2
CASSLEVSTEAFF
TGTGCCAGCAGCTTAGAAGTATCCACTGAAGCTTTCTTT
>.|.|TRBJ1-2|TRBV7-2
CASSLLGGAPNYGYTF
TGTGCCAGCAGCTTACTGGGCGGTGCCCCAAACTATGGCTACACCTTC
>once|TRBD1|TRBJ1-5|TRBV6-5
CASSYSTGGGQPQHF
TGTGCCAGCAGTTACTCGACAGGGGGAGGGCAGCCCCAGCATTTT
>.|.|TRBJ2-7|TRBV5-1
CASSLAPQGQYF
TGCGCCAGCAGCTTGGCACCACAAGGGCAGTACTTC
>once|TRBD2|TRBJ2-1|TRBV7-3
CASSSQREGYNEQFF
TGTGCCAGCAGCTCCCAGCGGGAGGGATACAATGAGCAGTTCTTC
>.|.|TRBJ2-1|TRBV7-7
CASSLEASSYNEQFF
TGTGCCAGCAGCTTAGAGGCTAGTTCCTACAATGAGCAGTTCTTC
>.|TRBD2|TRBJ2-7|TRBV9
CASSVSSGVPYEQYF
TGTGCCAGCAGCGTATCGAGCGGGGTACCCTACGAGCAGTACTTC
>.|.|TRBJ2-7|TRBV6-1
CASSGRTDPIYEQYF
TGTGCCAGCAGTGGACGGACCGACCCAATATACGAGCAGTACTTC
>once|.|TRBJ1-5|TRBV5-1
CASSLDSDVGQPQHF
TGCGCCAGCAGCTTGGATTCTGACGTCGGTCAGCCCCAGCATTTT
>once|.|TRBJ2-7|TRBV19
CASRIGRGSSYEQYF
TGTGCCAGTAGAATCGGACGGGGAAGCTCCTACGAGCAGTACTTC
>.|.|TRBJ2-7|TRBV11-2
CASSRIRTSYEQYF
TGTGCCAGCAGCCGGATTAGGACAAGCTACGAGCAGTACTTC
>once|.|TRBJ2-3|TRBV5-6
CASSLALTLTDTQYF
TGTGCCAGCAGCCTGGCCCTCACCCTCACAGATACGCAGTATTTT
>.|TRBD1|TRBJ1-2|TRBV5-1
CASSLGPVTGEGYGYTF
TGCGCCAGCAGCTTGGGCCCCGTGACAGGGGAGGGCTATGGCTACACCTTC
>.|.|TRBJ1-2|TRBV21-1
CASSRNGRGYGYTF
TGTGCCAGCAGCAGAAATGGCAGGGGCTATGGCTACACCTTC
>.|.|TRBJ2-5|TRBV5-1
CASSLAYGLQETQYF
TGCGCCAGCAGCTTGGCCTATGGACTACAAGAGACCCAGTACTTC
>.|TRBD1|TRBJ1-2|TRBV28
CASSDDVRTGPGYTF
TGTGCCAGCAGTGACGACGTCCGGACAGGGCCTGGCTACACCTTC
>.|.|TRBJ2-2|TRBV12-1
CASSFETPGSTHRELFF
TGTGCCAGCAGCTTTGAAACCCCCGGGAGTACCCACCGGGAGCTGTTTTTT
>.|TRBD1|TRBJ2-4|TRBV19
CASSIGGQDRNIQYF
TGTGCCAGTAGTATAGGGGGACAGGACCGAAACATTCAGTACTTC
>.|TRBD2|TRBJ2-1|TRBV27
CASSWGGTSGSSYNEQFF
TGTGCCAGCAGCTGGGGTGGGACTAGCGGGAGTTCCTACAATGAGCAGTTCTTC
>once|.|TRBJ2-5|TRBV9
CASSPPPEGQETQYF
TGTGCCAGCAGCCCTCCCCCAGAGGGCCAAGAGACCCAGTACTTC
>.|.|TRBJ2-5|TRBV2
CASSEREQETQYF
TGTGCCAGCAGTGAAAGGGAACAAGAGACCCAGTACTTC
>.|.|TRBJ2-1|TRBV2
CASSDSESEQFF
TGTGCCAGCAGTGATTCGGAGAGTGAGCAGTTCTTC
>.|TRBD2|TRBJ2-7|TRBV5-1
CASSLVPFAGGTFYEQYF
TGCGCCAGCAGCTTGGTCCCCTTCGCGGGAGGGACGTTCTACGAGCAGTACTTC
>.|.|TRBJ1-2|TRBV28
CASSSPGSAGTF
TGTGCCAGCAGCTCGCCGGGGTCGGCGGGCACCTTC